A selection of T cell receptor beta chains follows, all from one sample in a study of early T cells in non-severe SARS-CoV-2 infection. TCRdb ran MiXCR on the 5' RACE reads and lists one entry per CDR3 protein. This sample yields about 66,000 distinct CDR3 sequences, of which about 12% are seen a single time; roughly 8.3% belongs to the top ten. Sequenced sample: whole blood. These receptors were taken from an adult who was a healthcare worker with PCR-confirmed SARS-CoV-2 infection or an uninfected control (not recorded which). Both conserved end residues are part of each CDR3. D genes are given only for firm matches. Clone size appears in some rows only: once, few, many, or a class for an expanded clone.

J gene: TRBJ1-1
clone size: few
D gene: TRBD1
V gene: TRBV5-1
CDR3 DNA: TGCGCCAGCAGCTGGGGACAGACTGAAGCTTTCTTT
CDR3 protein: CASSWGQTEAFF

J gene: TRBJ2-7
clone size: -
D gene: -
V gene: TRBV2
CDR3 DNA: TGTGCCAGCAGTGAAAGGCCGGGCCCCTTAGTTCGGGAGAGGAGCGAGCAGTACTTC
CDR3 protein: CASSERPGPLVRERSEQYF

J gene: TRBJ2-2
clone size: -
D gene: -
V gene: TRBV5-1
CDR3 DNA: TGCGCCAGCAGCTCTGACGAAGGCGGGATTGTAACCGGGGAGCTGTTTTTT
CDR3 protein: CASSSDEGGIVTGELFF

J gene: TRBJ2-3
clone size: -
D gene: TRBD1
V gene: TRBV3-1
CDR3 DNA: TGTGCCAGCAGCCAAGGACAGGGGGCAGATACGCAGTATTTT
CDR3 protein: CASSQGQGADTQYF

J gene: TRBJ2-7
clone size: many
D gene: -
V gene: TRBV29-1
CDR3 DNA: TGTTCGGGTGTAAGTCCCCCCTACGAGCAGTACTTC
CDR3 protein: CSGVSPPYEQYF

J gene: TRBJ1-1
clone size: -
D gene: -
V gene: TRBV7-3
CDR3 DNA: TGTGCCAGCAGCTTAAAGCGTCAGCTTAACACTGAAGCTTTCTTT
CDR3 protein: CASSLKRQLNTEAFF

J gene: TRBJ2-1
clone size: -
D gene: TRBD2
V gene: TRBV6-2/TRBV6-3
CDR3 DNA: TGTGCCAGCCGAATCGGGCGAGGGCTAGCGGGAGGCTACAATGAGCAGTTCTTC
CDR3 protein: CASRIGRGLAGGYNEQFF

J gene: TRBJ2-1
clone size: -
D gene: TRBD1
V gene: TRBV20-1
CDR3 DNA: TGCAGTGCTAGACTCACCTCCGGGACAGGGGCATCCTCGTCCTACAATGAGCAGTTCTTC
CDR3 protein: CSARLTSGTGASSSYNEQFF

J gene: TRBJ2-3
clone size: many
D gene: -
V gene: TRBV5-1
CDR3 DNA: TGCGCCAGCAGCTTGGGGGCTAGCACAGATACGCAGTATTTT
CDR3 protein: CASSLGASTDTQYF

J gene: TRBJ2-2
clone size: -
D gene: -
V gene: TRBV5-1
CDR3 DNA: TGCGCCAGCAGCCCGGGGACGGTCAACACCGGGGAGCTGTTTTTT
CDR3 protein: CASSPGTVNTGELFF

J gene: TRBJ1-4
clone size: many
D gene: TRBD1
V gene: TRBV29-1
CDR3 DNA: TGCAGCGTCAGACGCCGGGACAGGGTTGAAAAACTGTTTTTT
CDR3 protein: CSVRRRDRVEKLFF

J gene: TRBJ2-7
clone size: -
D gene: -
V gene: TRBV27
CDR3 DNA: TGTGCCAGCATGACAGAAAACTACGAGCAGTACTTC
CDR3 protein: CASMTENYEQYF

J gene: TRBJ2-1
clone size: -
D gene: TRBD2
V gene: TRBV12-3/TRBV12-4
CDR3 DNA: TGTGCCAGCATTATCGGGACTAGTAACTACAATGAGCAGTTCTTC
CDR3 protein: CASIIGTSNYNEQFF

J gene: TRBJ1-5
clone size: few
D gene: -
V gene: TRBV29-1
CDR3 DNA: TGCAGCGTGGGATATAGCAATCAGCCCCAGCATTTT
CDR3 protein: CSVGYSNQPQHF

J gene: TRBJ1-1
clone size: -
D gene: -
V gene: TRBV6-6
CDR3 DNA: TGTGCCAGCAGGATGGGGGGCACTGAAGCTTTCTTT
CDR3 protein: CASRMGGTEAFF

J gene: TRBJ2-3
clone size: -
D gene: -
V gene: TRBV5-5
CDR3 DNA: TGTGCCAGCAGCTCTCGCCCCACCACAGATACGCAGTATTTT
CDR3 protein: CASSSRPTTDTQYF

J gene: TRBJ2-1
clone size: -
D gene: -
V gene: TRBV7-6
CDR3 DNA: TGTGCCAGCAGCGCCCTTACCGGTACAATTTACAATGAGCAGTTCTTC
CDR3 protein: CASSALTGTIYNEQFF

J gene: TRBJ2-7
clone size: few
D gene: -
V gene: TRBV28
CDR3 DNA: TGTGCCAGCGGGGACTGGACTCGGATGAGGTTC
CDR3 protein: CASGDWTRMRF

J gene: TRBJ2-6
clone size: few
D gene: TRBD1
V gene: TRBV28
CDR3 DNA: TGTGCAAGCTGGGACAGTCACTCTGGGGCCAACGTCCTGACTTTC
CDR3 protein: CASWDSHSGANVLTF

J gene: TRBJ2-1
clone size: many
D gene: TRBD2
V gene: TRBV27
CDR3 DNA: TGTGCCACCTCTCCACTAGCGGGCTCTCTGCGTGAGCAGTTCTTC
CDR3 protein: CATSPLAGSLREQFF

J gene: TRBJ2-7
clone size: few
D gene: -
V gene: TRBV27
CDR3 DNA: TGTGCCAGCAGTCCCATGCCTCCGGGAGAGCAGTACTTC
CDR3 protein: CASSPMPPGEQYF

J gene: TRBJ2-1
clone size: -
D gene: TRBD2
V gene: TRBV4-2
CDR3 DNA: TGTGCCAGCAGCCAAAGGACTAGCGGGGCCTACAATGAGCAGTTCTTC
CDR3 protein: CASSQRTSGAYNEQFF

J gene: TRBJ2-2
clone size: few
D gene: TRBD1
V gene: TRBV29-1
CDR3 DNA: TGCAGCGTTGATGGATTCGGGACCGGGACAGGAGAGACCGGGGAGCTGTTTTTT
CDR3 protein: CSVDGFGTGTGETGELFF

J gene: TRBJ2-5
clone size: many
D gene: TRBD2
V gene: TRBV15
CDR3 DNA: TGTGCCACCAGCAGAGATTTAGCGGGAGAAGAGACCCAGTACTTC
CDR3 protein: CATSRDLAGEETQYF

J gene: TRBJ1-1
clone size: few
D gene: -
V gene: TRBV24-1
CDR3 DNA: TGTGCCACCAGAGGCCGAGGCACGAACACTGAAGCTTTCTTT
CDR3 protein: CATRGRGTNTEAFF

J gene: TRBJ1-1
clone size: few
D gene: -
V gene: TRBV25-1
CDR3 DNA: TGTGCCAGCAGTGGATCCTGGGGGAAGATGAACACTGAAGCTTTCTTT
CDR3 protein: CASSGSWGKMNTEAFF

J gene: TRBJ2-1
clone size: many
D gene: -
V gene: TRBV20-1
CDR3 DNA: TGCAGGTGGAGCTCCCCGATGGGCAATGAGCAGTTCTTC
CDR3 protein: CRWSSPMGNEQFF

J gene: TRBJ2-5
clone size: few
D gene: -
V gene: TRBV3-1
CDR3 DNA: TGTGCCAGCAGCCAAGTGGACAGAGAAGAGACCCAGTACTTC
CDR3 protein: CASSQVDREETQYF

J gene: TRBJ2-7
clone size: -
D gene: TRBD2
V gene: TRBV7-2
CDR3 DNA: TGTGCCAGCAGCTTAGCGGCGGGAGCCCCCTACGAGCAGTACTTC
CDR3 protein: CASSLAAGAPYEQYF

J gene: TRBJ2-1
clone size: -
D gene: TRBD2
V gene: TRBV11-2
CDR3 DNA: TGTGCCAGCAGCTTAGGCACTAGCGACTACAATGAGCAGTTCTTC
CDR3 protein: CASSLGTSDYNEQFF

J gene: TRBJ2-7
clone size: few
D gene: TRBD2
V gene: TRBV25-1
CDR3 DNA: TGTGCCAGCAGGAGGGAGGGTTCCTCCTACGAGCAGTACTTC
CDR3 protein: CASRREGSSYEQYF

J gene: TRBJ1-3
clone size: -
D gene: TRBD1
V gene: TRBV6-5
CDR3 DNA: TGTGCCAGCAGTTACTCCCGGACAGGGGAAGGCACCATATATTTT
CDR3 protein: CASSYSRTGEGTIYF

J gene: TRBJ2-6
clone size: many
D gene: TRBD1
V gene: TRBV24-1
CDR3 DNA: TGTGCCACCAGTGATTGGACAGGGGCGGGGGCCAACGTCCTGACTTTC
CDR3 protein: CATSDWTGAGANVLTF

J gene: TRBJ2-5
clone size: many
D gene: TRBD2
V gene: TRBV7-6
CDR3 DNA: TGTGCCAGCAGCGCGAGCGGGAGGGCCGGGGAGACCCAGTACTTC
CDR3 protein: CASSASGRAGETQYF

J gene: TRBJ2-3
clone size: few
D gene: TRBD2
V gene: TRBV12-3/TRBV12-4
CDR3 DNA: TGTGCCAGCAGCTTTACTAGCGCGAGCACAGATACGCAGTATTTT
CDR3 protein: CASSFTSASTDTQYF

J gene: TRBJ1-1
clone size: few
D gene: -
V gene: TRBV7-3
CDR3 DNA: TGTGCCAGCAGCTTAACGCCCGGACGGGACACTGAAGCTTTCTTT
CDR3 protein: CASSLTPGRDTEAFF

J gene: TRBJ2-5
clone size: medium-sized
D gene: TRBD1
V gene: TRBV6-1
CDR3 DNA: TGTGCCAGCAGTGAAGACTGGGACAGCAGTTTGTCGGAGACCCAGTACTTC
CDR3 protein: CASSEDWDSSLSETQYF

J gene: TRBJ2-1
clone size: many
D gene: TRBD2
V gene: TRBV20-1
CDR3 DNA: TGCAGTGCCGAAAAAGCGGGACGGACATACAATGAGCAGTTCTTC
CDR3 protein: CSAEKAGRTYNEQFF

J gene: TRBJ2-2
clone size: -
D gene: TRBD2
V gene: TRBV7-8
CDR3 DNA: TGTGCCAGCAGCTTAGTAACTAGCGGGAATGCCGGGGAGCTGTTTTTT
CDR3 protein: CASSLVTSGNAGELFF

J gene: TRBJ2-3
clone size: many
D gene: -
V gene: TRBV7-3
CDR3 DNA: TGTGCCAGCAGCACCGGGGTCCGAGGGACAGATACGCAGTATTTT
CDR3 protein: CASSTGVRGTDTQYF

J gene: TRBJ2-3
clone size: few
D gene: -
V gene: TRBV29-1
CDR3 DNA: TGCAGCGTTGAAGATAGGGAAACGCAGTATTTT
CDR3 protein: CSVEDRETQYF

J gene: TRBJ2-1
clone size: few
D gene: -
V gene: TRBV11-3
CDR3 DNA: TGTGCCAGCAGCTTAGATCCTGGGATAAATGAGCAGTTCTTC
CDR3 protein: CASSLDPGINEQFF

J gene: TRBJ2-1
clone size: many
D gene: -
V gene: TRBV7-9
CDR3 DNA: TGTGCCAGCAGCTTAGGTCAGGTCAGCAATGAGCAGTTCTTC
CDR3 protein: CASSLGQVSNEQFF

J gene: TRBJ2-4
clone size: -
D gene: -
V gene: TRBV29-1
CDR3 DNA: TGCAGCGTTGAAGAGGCCAGAGCCCTAGCCAAAAACATTCAGTACTTC
CDR3 protein: CSVEEARALAKNIQYF

J gene: TRBJ1-2
clone size: -
D gene: -
V gene: TRBV5-1
CDR3 DNA: TGCGCCAGCAGCTTGGTCGGCGAACCCTACACCTTC
CDR3 protein: CASSLVGEPYTF

J gene: TRBJ2-3
clone size: many
D gene: -
V gene: TRBV7-8
CDR3 DNA: TGTGCCAGCAGCCCCAATGTCGGGAGCGCCACAGATACGCAGTATTTT
CDR3 protein: CASSPNVGSATDTQYF

J gene: TRBJ2-7
clone size: -
D gene: TRBD1
V gene: TRBV5-1
CDR3 DNA: TGCGCCAGCATCCTGGGACAGGGGGACTACGAGCAGTACTTC
CDR3 protein: CASILGQGDYEQYF

J gene: TRBJ2-3
clone size: many
D gene: -
V gene: TRBV20-1
CDR3 DNA: TGCAGTGCTACCCGGCAGGCCCATAGCACAGATACGCAGTATTTT
CDR3 protein: CSATRQAHSTDTQYF

J gene: TRBJ1-5
clone size: -
D gene: -
V gene: TRBV11-2
CDR3 DNA: TGTGCCAGCAGCTTAGATGGGCAGGCCAATCAGCCCCAGCATTTT
CDR3 protein: CASSLDGQANQPQHF

J gene: TRBJ2-7
clone size: many
D gene: -
V gene: TRBV7-9
CDR3 DNA: TGTGCCAGCAGCTTAGCCAATGCAGGGCAGTACGAGCAGTACTTC
CDR3 protein: CASSLANAGQYEQYF

J gene: TRBJ2-1
clone size: -
D gene: -
V gene: TRBV6-1
CDR3 DNA: TGTGCCAGCAGTGAAAGGCCTTTCTACAATGAGCAGTTCTTC
CDR3 protein: CASSERPFYNEQFF

J gene: TRBJ1-2
clone size: many
D gene: -
V gene: TRBV2
CDR3 DNA: TGTGCCAGCAGTCCGGACCCCTCGGACTATGGCTACACCTTC
CDR3 protein: CASSPDPSDYGYTF

J gene: TRBJ1-5
clone size: many
D gene: -
V gene: TRBV27
CDR3 DNA: TGTGCCAGCAGTTTTAGAGGCAATCAGCCCCAGCATTTT
CDR3 protein: CASSFRGNQPQHF

J gene: TRBJ1-3
clone size: -
D gene: -
V gene: TRBV29-1
CDR3 DNA: TGCAGCGCCGGTAGCTCTGGAAACACCATATATTTT
CDR3 protein: CSAGSSGNTIYF

J gene: TRBJ1-2
clone size: many
D gene: -
V gene: TRBV20-1
CDR3 DNA: TGCAGTGCTAGTAGCCCCGCCCGACAGACTAACTATGGCTACACCTTC
CDR3 protein: CSASSPARQTNYGYTF